The rows below give T cell receptor beta chains drawn from one sample of a study of CD8 T cells in ankylosing spondylitis. TCRdb re-derived calls from the 5' RACE reads in MiXCR, one entry per CDR3 protein. Among about 160,000 distinct CDR3 sequences listed, around 20% were seen once. Sequenced input: blood, either unsorted or a sorted T cell fraction (not recorded which). The receptors stem from a male donor with ankylosing spondylitis or in good health (not recorded which). Each CDR3 is given with its conserved first and last residue. A D gene is named only where the DNA matches it firmly. Not all rows give a size; the values are once, few, many and, for expanded clones, a class.

>TRBV2|TRBD2|TRBJ2-1|.
TGTGCCAGCAGTGATACGGGAGGGGATGAGCAGTTCTTC
CASSDTGGDEQFF
>TRBV11-2|TRBD2|TRBJ2-3|.
TGTGCCAGCAGTCGGACTAGCGGGAGAGGATGGCATACGCAGTATTTT
CASSRTSGRGWHTQYF
>TRBV29-1|.|TRBJ2-4|.
TGCAGCGTCCAACCCGACAGGAAGGGCATTCAGTACTTC
CSVQPDRKGIQYF
>TRBV15|.|TRBJ1-5|few
TGTGCCACCAGCAGAGAAGGACCCTCGAAACGCAATCAGCCCCAGCATTTT
CATSREGPSKRNQPQHF
>TRBV6-5|TRBD2|TRBJ2-1|many
TGTGCCAGCAGTTCCACAGCGGGAGACCGTGAGCAGTTCTTC
CASSSTAGDREQFF
>TRBV5-1|TRBD1|TRBJ1-2|many
TGCGCCAGCAGCTTGGATCTGGACAGGGATAACTATGGCTACACCTTC
CASSLDLDRDNYGYTF
>TRBV19|.|TRBJ2-5|few
TGTGCCAGTAGTATTAATCGGGACTTCTCACCAGAGACCCAGTACTTC
CASSINRDFSPETQYF
>TRBV29-1|TRBD2|TRBJ2-3|.
TGCAGCGTTGGAGCGGGAGGAGGTGCGACAGGAACGCAGTATTTT
CSVGAGGGATGTQYF
>TRBV19|TRBD2|TRBJ2-7|.
TGTGCCAGTCATCCCGCGGGAGGGCAGGGTGAGCAGTACTTC
CASHPAGGQGEQYF
>TRBV29-1|.|TRBJ1-3|.
TGCAGCGTATCGAGGAGAAACACCATATATTTT
CSVSRRNTIYF
>TRBV5-1|.|TRBJ1-2|many
TGCGCCAGCAGCTTGGCGGCAGGCTACACCTTC
CASSLAAGYTF
>TRBV7-3|TRBD1|TRBJ2-3|few
TGTGCCAGCAGCTTAATGGGACAGGGGGTTGCAGATACGCAGTATTTT
CASSLMGQGVADTQYF
>TRBV7-7|.|TRBJ2-2|.
TGTGCCAGCAGCATGAACACCGGGGAGCTGTTTTTT
CASSMNTGELFF
>TRBV12-3/TRBV12-4|TRBD2|TRBJ2-2|many
TGTGCCAGCAGTTCCCCTCCCGGGAGGGCCTTGGGCGGGGAGCTGTTTTTT
CASSSPPGRALGGELFF
>TRBV4-1|TRBD1|TRBJ2-1|many
TGCGCCAGCAGCCAAGGGCAGGGGGCGGTGAATGAGCAGTTCTTC
CASSQGQGAVNEQFF
>TRBV5-1|.|TRBJ1-2|.
TGCGCCAGCAGCTTTGTCGGGTCCTCTAACTATGGCTACACCTTC
CASSFVGSSNYGYTF
>TRBV6-1|.|TRBJ2-7|many
TGTGCCAGCAGTGCAATGGTTTCCTACGAGCAGTACTTC
CASSAMVSYEQYF
>TRBV4-2|TRBD2|TRBJ2-5|many
TGTGCCAGCAGCCAAGATAGCGGGAGCTACGAGACCCAGTACTTC
CASSQDSGSYETQYF
>TRBV3-1|.|TRBJ2-5|.
TGTGCCAGCAGCCTGTTGGACACCCAGTACTTC
CASSLLDTQYF
>TRBV14|.|TRBJ2-7|few
TGTGCCAGCAGCCAAAGGACCGAGCAGTACTTC
CASSQRTEQYF
>TRBV7-9|.|TRBJ2-2|few
TGTGCCAGCACCGAATCAGGGGCGAGGACCGGGGAGCTGTTTTTT
CASTESGARTGELFF
>TRBV12-3/TRBV12-4|TRBD2|TRBJ2-1|many
TGTGCCAGCAGCCCAGAAATTGGCGGGAGTTGGAATGAGCAGTTCTTC
CASSPEIGGSWNEQFF
>TRBV28|.|TRBJ2-2|.
TGTGCCAGCAGTTTATTGAGGTACACCACCGGGGAGCTGTTTTTT
CASSLLRYTTGELFF
>TRBV3-1|TRBD2|TRBJ2-7|few
TGTGCCAGCAGCCAAGACTTGGGACTAGCGTTCGACGAGCAGTACTTC
CASSQDLGLAFDEQYF
>TRBV20-1|.|TRBJ2-7|.
TGCAGTGCTAAGCTGTACAGTGGAGCCTACGAGCAGTACTTC
CSAKLYSGAYEQYF
>TRBV5-1|.|TRBJ2-1|.
TGCGCCAGCAGACTGAGGGGGAATGAGCAGTTCTTC
CASRLRGNEQFF
>TRBV11-2|TRBD1|TRBJ1-1|many
TGTGCCAGCAGTCGACAGGGGGCGGGGGCTTTCTTT
CASSRQGAGAFF
>TRBV6-5|.|TRBJ1-6|many
TGTGCCAGCAGTTACCTGGATATCGAGAGAGATAATTCACCCCTCCACTTT
CASSYLDIERDNSPLHF
>TRBV29-1|.|TRBJ1-4|few
TGCAGCGTTTATCGCGAAAAACTGTTTTTT
CSVYREKLFF
>TRBV5-1|.|TRBJ2-1|many
TGCGCCAGCAGCTTGACGGCCTACAATGAGCAGTTCTTC
CASSLTAYNEQFF
>TRBV5-4|TRBD2|TRBJ2-1|.
TGTGCCAGCAGCTCCACCGGGACTAAAGACCATGAGCAGTTCTTC
CASSSTGTKDHEQFF
>TRBV7-9|.|TRBJ1-2|once
TGTGCCAGCAGCCTATCGGAGGGGACGGGCTACACCTTC
CASSLSEGTGYTF
>TRBV7-9|.|TRBJ2-5|.
TGTGCCAGCAGCTCAACTGCGGAGACCCAGTACTTC
CASSSTAETQYF